These 28 T cell receptor beta chains came from one sample sequenced in a study of blood T cell repertoires in COVID-19. Method: immunoSEQ multiplex PCR; TCRdb's copy keeps in-frame clones and lacks some. Among some 490,000 clones listed, over 75% were seen once. Sample: peripheral blood. These receptors all come from a human donor in a cohort sampled during active COVID-19.

The rearrangement uses TRBV19 and TRBJ2-3; maybe TRBD2 (6 bases). Between the trimmed V and J ends, which lost 6 bases and 3 bases, there was a span of 10 bases. The CDR3 consists of 13 residues. Germline CDR1 and CDR2: LNHDA and SQIVND (reference sequence). The CDR3 sequence is CASSVGSTDTQYF. The CDR3 DNA is TGTGCCAGTAGCGTCGGGAGTACAGATACGCAGTATTTT.

The table lists this clone with a few counts. DNA of the CDR3: TGTGCCAGCAGCCAGGGACCAGGGGGAGGAGAGACCCAGTACTTC. It specifies CASSQGPGGGETQYF. This chain links TRBV5-6 with TRBJ2-5; maybe TRBD1 (7 bases). The ends were cut back, 4 bases at V and 4 bases at J, with 17 bases in the middle. The germline gives CDR1 SGHDT, CDR2 YYEEEE. The CDR3 runs to 15 residues.

The gene calls are TRBV7-9 and TRBJ2-5, with D tentatively TRBD2 (5 bases). The CDR3 contains 13 residues. Trimming cost V 5 bases and J 4 bases, with 11 bases left between them. Germline lookup yields CDR1 SEHNR and CDR2 FQNEAQ (reference sequence). In DNA, the CDR3 is TGTGCCAGCAGCGTCACGAGCGGAGAGACCCAGTACTTC. Its protein product is CASSVTSGETQYF.

The chain is built from TRBV6-6 and TRBJ1-1; D gene uncertain. V shed 6 bases and J shed 4 bases, with 9 bases lying between them. CDR1 is MNHNY, CDR2 SVGAGI, per germline (reference sequence). There are 12 residues in the CDR3. The CDR3 sequence is CASSPKSTEAFF. CDR3 bases: TGTGCCAGCAGCCCTAAAAGCACTGAAGCTTTCTTT.

The chain recombines TRBV5-1 with TRBJ2-3, with 10 nucleotides matching TRBD2. The ends lost 1 base at V and 4 bases at J; junction bases unmatched: 6. The germline V gene has CDR1 SGHRS and CDR2 YFSETQ. There are 16 residues in the CDR3. The CDR3 sequence is CASSLFPSGSADTQYF. The CDR3 DNA follows: TGCGCCAGCAGCTTGTTTCCTAGCGGGAGTGCAGATACGCAGTATTTT. Using reference TRBV5-1 and TRBJ2-3 for the parts outside the CDR3, the full variable domain is KAGVTQTPRYLIKTRGQQVTLSCSPISGHRSVSWYQQTPGQGLQFLFEYFSETQRNKGNFPGRFSGRQFSNSRSEMNVSTLELGDSALYLCASSLFPSGSADTQYFGPGTRLTVL.

In its sample, this clone was seen a few times. The CDR3 DNA follows: TGTGCCAGCAGCCCGGGAGGGGTATGGCAGCCCCAGCATTTT. Amino acid sequence: CASSPGGVWQPQHF. The chain joins TRBV7-2 to TRBJ1-5; D is possibly TRBD1 (5 bases). V gave up 5 bases and J gave up 7 bases, with 15 bases separating them. The CDR3 sequence is 14 residues long. Germline values: CDR1 SGHTA, CDR2 FQGNSA.

The chain couples TRBV7-9 to TRBJ1-4; the D gene is possibly TRBD1 (6 bases). V was shortened by 6 bases and J by 7 bases, with 15 bases between the two germline ends. The CDR3 loop spans 14 amino acids. The germline gives CDR1 SEHNR, CDR2 FQNEAQ (reference sequence). This chain's CDR3 is CASSQQGGVEKLFF. The CDR3 DNA follows: TGTGCCAGCAGTCAACAGGGAGGGGTTGAAAAACTGTTTTTT.

The chain employs TRBV2 and TRBJ1-2, with TRBD1 identical over 8 bases. With 6 bases clipped from V and 10 bases from J, the junction kept 13 bases outside the gene matches. Germline V CDR1 and CDR2: SNHLY, FYNNEI. The length of the CDR3 is 14 residues. For the CDR3, the DNA is TGTGCCAGCAGGTTTGACAGGGGCCAAGGGGCCTACACCTTC. As protein: CASRFDRGQGAYTF.

V gene TRBV9 combines with J gene TRBJ1-2; 9 positions match TRBD1. The ends lost 3 bases at V and 5 bases at J; junction bases unmatched: 2. In germline, CDR1 is SGDLS, CDR2 YYNGEE. The CDR3 has 13 residues. This CDR3 reads CASSAGTGYGYTF. The CDR3, as DNA: TGTGCCAGCAGCGCCGGGACAGGGTATGGCTACACCTTC. The full variable domain, its missing parts supplied by reference TRBV9 and TRBJ1-2, is DSGVTQTPKHLITATGQRVTLRCSPRSGDLSVYWYQQSLDQGLQFLIQYYNGEERAKGNILERFSAQQFPDLHSELNLSSLELGDSALYFCASSAGTGYGYTFGSGTRLTVV.

This clone was recorded a few times. This rearrangement joins TRBV5-6 to TRBJ2-2, with 9 bases fitting TRBD1. Germline lookup yields CDR1 SGHDT and CDR2 YYEEEE. The V segment lost 4 bases and the J segment 5 bases; nucleotides outside the gene matches: 6. This CDR3 has 15 amino acids. The CDR3 here is CASSLVDRGTGELFF. In DNA form, the CDR3 reads TGTGCCAGCAGCCTTGTCGACAGGGGGACCGGGGAGCTGTTTTTT.

This rearrangement joins TRBV16 to TRBJ1-4; 9 bases map to TRBD1. V dropped 4 bases and J dropped 6; count of bases not matched to a gene: 6. The CDR3 extends over 15 amino acids. CDR1 and CDR2 from the germline V gene are KGHSY and FQNENV. CDR3 region: CASSRGQGVYEKLFF. CDR3 bases: TGTGCCAGCAGCCGGGGACAGGGTGTTTATGAAAAACTGTTTTTT.

This rearrangement joins TRBV28 to TRBJ2-7; no clear D. Germline V gives CDR1 MDHEN, CDR2 SYDVKM. This CDR3 is 12 amino acids long. The ends were cut back, 7 bases at V and 3 bases at J, with 10 bases in the middle. DNA for the CDR3: TGTGCCAGCAAAAAATCGAGCTACGAGCAGTACTTC. This sequence encodes CASKKSSYEQYF.

The gene calls are TRBV19 and TRBJ1-5, with 7 positions matching TRBD1. CDR3 length: 14 residues. The ends lost 4 bases at V and 9 bases at J; junction bases unmatched: 9. Per germline, CDR1 LNHDA and CDR2 SQIVND (reference sequence). CDR3 bases: TGTGCCAGTAGTACGACAGGGCCCACTGGGCCCCAGCATTTT. Translated: CASSTTGPTGPQHF.

The chain has TRBV28 and TRBJ1-2; D call uncertain. This CDR3 has 10 amino acids. Germline V gene sequence: CDR1 MDHEN, CDR2 SYDVKM. The V gene lost 8 bases and the J gene lost 3 bases, with 4 bases spanning the gap. CDR3 in DNA: TGTGCCAGCTATGACTATGGCTACACCTTC. Encoded protein: CASYDYGYTF.

V usage is TRBV30 and J usage is TRBJ1-4; possible D gene TRBD1, 6 bases. Germline lookup yields CDR1 GTSNPN and CDR2 SVGIG (reference sequence). This CDR3 spans 12 amino acids. V lost 3 bases and J 5 bases, leaving 7 bases between the germline ends. CDR3 nucleotides: TGTGCCTGGAGCCAGGGGAATGAAAAACTGTTTTTT. It codes for CAWSQGNEKLFF.

The V gene is TRBV7-3, the J gene TRBJ2-3; TRBD2 matches at 9 bases. Unmatched junction bases numbered 12, after V lost 4 bases and J lost 4 bases. The CDR3 consists of 17 residues. Germline V gene data show CDR1 as SGHTA and CDR2 as FQGTGA. The CDR3 is CASSSVPGGRAADTQYF. The CDR3 DNA reads TGTGCCAGCAGCTCAGTCCCGGGCGGGAGGGCGGCAGATACGCAGTATTTT. Supplemented by reference TRBV7-3 and TRBJ2-3, the full variable domain reads GAGVSQTPSNKVTEKGKYVELRCDPISGHTALYWYRQSLGQGPEFLIYFQGTGAADDSGLPNDRFFAVRPEGSVSTLKIQRTERGDSAVYLCASSSVPGGRAADTQYFGPGTRLTVL.

This chain connects TRBV29-1 to TRBJ2-1; 9 bases map to TRBD2. The ends lost 6 bases at V and 6 bases at J; junction bases unmatched: 9. This CDR3 comprises 14 residues. The germline gives CDR1 SQVTM, CDR2 ANQGSEA. The CDR3, as DNA: TGCAGCGTGAGCTCCGGGACTAGCATCAATGAGCAGTTCTTC. Translation gives CSVSSGTSINEQFF.

The V gene is TRBV5-1, the J gene TRBJ2-3; 9 bases align to TRBD1. The V segment lost 2 bases and the J segment 0 bases; nucleotides outside the gene matches: 4. The length of the CDR3 is 16 residues. In germline, CDR1 is SGHRS, CDR2 YFSETQ. The CDR3 DNA reads TGCGCCAGCAGCTTACAGGGGGCCCCTAGCACAGATACGCAGTATTTT. Protein: CASSLQGAPSTDTQYF.

The genes are TRBV3-1 (or the pseudogene TRBV3-2) and TRBJ1-2; 7 bases match TRBD1. CDR1 is LGHDT, CDR2 YNNKEL, per germline (reference sequence). This CDR3 has 15 amino acids. The J segment lost 3 bases and the V segment lost 3 bases, leaving 7 bases of the junction unmatched. CDR3 protein: CASSQTRDSYYGYTF. The DNA of the CDR3 is TGTGCCAGCAGCCAGACCCGGGACAGTTACTATGGCTACACCTTC.

The chain is built from TRBV5-1 and TRBJ2-7; TRBD1 agrees at 9 bases. Trimming removed 4 bases from V and 5 bases from J; junction bases left unmatched: 13. The CDR3 spans 16 residues. The V gene's germline CDR1 is SGHRS and CDR2 YFSETQ. The CDR3 region is CASSPHSGQGHHEQYF. CDR3 sequence (DNA): TGCGCCAGCAGCCCTCATAGCGGACAGGGGCACCACGAGCAGTACTTC. The whole variable domain, filled in from reference TRBV5-1 and TRBJ2-7, reads KAGVTQTPRYLIKTRGQQVTLSCSPISGHRSVSWYQQTPGQGLQFLFEYFSETQRNKGNFPGRFSGRQFSNSRSEMNVSTLELGDSALYLCASSPHSGQGHHEQYFGPGTRLTVT.

V gene TRBV4-1 combines with J gene TRBJ1-2, with 8 bases fitting TRBD1. Per the germline V gene, CDR1 is MGHRA and CDR2 is YSYEKL. V lost 4 bases, J lost 2 bases, and 6 bases stayed unmatched. The length of the CDR3 is 15 residues. The CDR3: CASSPGQGRNYGYTF. DNA for the CDR3: TGCGCCAGCAGCCCCGGACAGGGACGAAACTATGGCTACACCTTC.

A remark on this clone: The same CDR3 also results from other DNA sequences found in this sample. The V gene is TRBV30, the J gene TRBJ1-5; no reliable D call. CDR3 length equals 12 residues. CDR1 and CDR2 (germline): GTSNPN, SVGIG (reference sequence). V lost 4 bases and J lost 4, with 8 bases in between. CDR3 sequence reads: CAWNTGNQPQHF. Written as DNA, the CDR3 is TGTGCCTGGAACACGGGGAATCAGCCCCAGCATTTT.

This clone was detected once. The V and J genes are TRBV6-5 and TRBJ2-7; 8 nucleotides line up with TRBD1. J gave up 1 base and V 6 bases, and 8 bases lay outside the gene matches. The CDR3 is made up of 15 amino acids. CDR1 and CDR2 (germline): MNHEY, SVGAGI. The CDR3 here is CASSRTGTDSYEQYF. In nucleotides, the CDR3 is TGTGCCAGCAGCCGGACAGGGACAGATTCCTACGAGCAGTACTTC.

V is TRBV6-2 or TRBV6-3 and J is TRBJ2-1, with D unresolved. V lost 2 bases, J lost 0 bases, and 5 bases lay in between. The CDR3 length is 14 residues. Germline lookup yields CDR1 MNHEY and CDR2 SVGEGT. This chain's CDR3 is CASSYTYSYNEQFF. The CDR3 DNA follows: TGTGCCAGCAGTTACACCTACTCCTACAATGAGCAGTTCTTC.

V is TRBV7-3 and J is TRBJ1-1; perhaps TRBD1 as D (6 bases). Trimming shortened V by 5 bases and J by 0 bases, and 10 bases separated the two germline ends. The CDR3 is 14 residues long. CDR1 is SGHTA, CDR2 FQGTGA, per germline. The CDR3 DNA follows: TGTGCCAGCAGCACCGGGACAATGAACACTGAAGCTTTCTTT. It is translated as CASSTGTMNTEAFF.

This chain connects TRBV6-2 or TRBV6-3 to TRBJ2-5; 8 nucleotides match TRBD2. This CDR3 contains 13 residues. Per the germline V gene, CDR1 is MNHEY and CDR2 is SVGEGT. The V and J ends lost 6 bases and 5 bases, in that order; junction bases with no gene match: 5. For the CDR3, the DNA is TGTGCCAGCAGCTCACTAGCGGCGGAGACCCAGTACTTC. Translation: CASSSLAAETQYF.

The chain is built from TRBV3-1 (or the pseudogene TRBV3-2) and TRBJ2-7, with D possibly being TRBD2 (6 bases). Per the germline V gene, CDR1 is LGHDT and CDR2 is YNNKEL (reference sequence). V was clipped by 2 bases and J by 0 bases, with 17 bases between them. CDR3 length: 17 amino acids. As DNA, the CDR3 is TGTGCCAGCAGCCAAAAGGCGGACTGGCGGGACTCCTACGAGCAGTACTTC. Protein: CASSQKADWRDSYEQYF.

The chain combines TRBV10-1 with TRBJ1-5; 8 bases line up with TRBD1. This CDR3 contains 15 residues. The V and J ends lost 5 bases and 5 bases, in that order; junction bases with no gene match: 8. Germline CDR1 is WNHNN and CDR2 is SYGVQD (reference sequence). As DNA, the CDR3 is TGCGCCAGCAGTAAGGACAGGGAAGGTGATCAGCCCCAGCATTTT. As protein: CASSKDREGDQPQHF.